The 15 T cell receptor beta chains below all came from one sample that was sequenced in a study of blood T cell repertoires in COVID-19. The method was immunoSEQ multiplex PCR; TCRdb's version includes in-frame clones alone and lacks a portion of them. The data hold more than 45,000 clones, with 75% to 90% observed a single time. Material: peripheral blood. Every receptor here comes from a woman in her 70s with active COVID-19.

This clone has only one observation. The J gene is TRBJ2-1, the V gene TRBV27; 7 bases line up with TRBD2. In germline, CDR1 is MNHEY, CDR2 SMNVEV (reference sequence). CDR3 length: 17 residues. Germline trimming cut 3 bases from V and 7 bases from J; bases unmatched to any gene: 15. The CDR3 DNA follows: TGTGCCAGCAGTTTTCGTCTAGCGGCTCACGACTTAAATGAGCAGTTCTTC. It specifies CASSFRLAAHDLNEQFF.

This chain connects TRBV28 to TRBJ1-1, with a possible D match to TRBD1 (6 bases). V lost 1 base and J lost 3, with 18 bases in between. The length of the CDR3 is 17 residues. Germline CDR1 MDHEN, CDR2 SYDVKM. The CDR3 reads CASSLSGGRRSDTEAFF. The CDR3 DNA reads as TGTGCCAGCAGTTTATCGGGGGGGCGCAGGTCGGACACTGAAGCTTTCTTT.

The rearrangement links TRBV9 to TRBJ1-1; D call uncertain. V was pared by 4 bases and J by 0 bases, with 4 bases between. CDR1 and CDR2 (germline): SGDLS, YYNGEE. The CDR3 has 12 amino acids. The CDR3 region is CASSRVNTEAFF. CDR3 bases: TGTGCCAGCAGCCGAGTGAACACTGAAGCTTTCTTT.

V is TRBV28 and J is TRBJ1-1; D remains unclear. There are 14 residues in the CDR3. V lost 4 bases, J lost 1 base, and 10 bases lay in between. Germline V CDR1 and CDR2: MDHEN, SYDVKM. Here the CDR3 reads CASSSGAGNTEAFF. CDR3 nucleotides: TGTGCCAGCAGTTCCGGAGCGGGGAACACTGAAGCTTTCTTT. The full variable domain, in which reference TRBV28 and TRBJ1-1 provide the parts outside the CDR3, is DVKVTQSSRYLVKRTGEKVFLECVQDMDHENMFWYRQDPGLGLRLIYFSYDVKMKEKGDIPEGYSVSREKKERFSLILESASTNQTSMYLCASSSGAGNTEAFFGQGTRLTVV.

The chain couples TRBV7-9 to TRBJ1-2, with 7 bases lining up with TRBD1. CDR1 is SEHNR and CDR2 is FQNEAQ in the germline V gene (reference sequence). Losses at the gene ends were 1 base for V and 5 bases for J; bases not matched to a gene: 4. The CDR3 runs 14 residues. The CDR3 is CASSLDDREYGYTF. The CDR3 nucleotides read TGTGCCAGCAGCTTAGACGACAGGGAGTATGGCTACACCTTC. Combining the CDR3 with reference TRBV7-9 and TRBJ1-2 gives the whole variable domain DTGVSQNPRHKITKRGQNVTFRCDPISEHNRLYWYRQTLGQGPEFLTYFQNEAQLEKSRLLSDRFSAERPKGSFSTLEIQRTEQGDSAMYLCASSLDDREYGYTFGSGTRLTVV.

This chain joins TRBV6-1 and TRBJ2-7; 15 bases match TRBD2. Germline CDR1 reads MNHNS; CDR2 reads SASEGT. The V segment lost 2 bases and the J segment 2 bases; nucleotides outside the gene matches: 10. This CDR3 is built from 19 residues. For the CDR3, the DNA is TGTGCCAGCAGTGAAACAAGCGCGGGACTAGCGGGAGGAGCCTACGAGCAGTACTTC. Amino acid sequence: CASSETSAGLAGGAYEQYF.

This rearrangement joins TRBV5-1 to TRBJ2-3; the D gene is possibly TRBD1 (6 bases). Trimming cost V 4 bases and J 13 bases, with 22 bases left between them. The CDR3 is made up of 14 amino acids. CDR1 and CDR2 (germline): SGHRS, YFSETQ. The CDR3 protein is CASSPTTGTPQKYF. DNA for the CDR3: TGCGCCAGCAGCCCAACGACCGGGACACCACAAAAGTATTTT.

V gene TRBV3-1 (or the pseudogene TRBV3-2) combines with J gene TRBJ2-7; a weak D match, TRBD2 (5 bases). CDR1 and CDR2 from the germline V gene are LGHDT and YNNKEL (reference sequence). The V end was cut by 4 bases, the J end by 6 bases, with 10 bases between. The CDR3 is 12 residues long. The CDR3 region has the DNA TGTGCCAGCAGCCCCAGAGGAGGCGAGCAGTACTTC. Translation: CASSPRGGEQYF.

The CDR3 protein is CASSIDPGQGAYQPQHF. The CDR3 DNA reads as TGTGCCAGTAGTATAGACCCCGGACAGGGGGCTTATCAGCCCCAGCATTTT. This rearrangement joins TRBV19 to TRBJ1-5, with 11 bases aligning to TRBD1. CDR1 is LNHDA, CDR2 SQIVND, per germline (reference sequence). V lost 0 bases, J lost 5 bases, and 6 bases stayed unmatched. This CDR3 is built from 17 residues.

The V and J genes are TRBV20-1 and TRBJ2-3; 12 bases map to TRBD1. The CDR3 totals 15 residues. CDR1 DFQATT and CDR2 SNEGSKA come from the germline V gene (reference sequence). Trimming at V came to 3 bases and at J to 2 bases, leaving 3 bases not matched to a gene. The CDR3 region is CSASGTGGLTDTQYF. CDR3 bases: TGCAGTGCTAGTGGGACAGGGGGCCTCACAGATACGCAGTATTTT.

The chain recombines TRBV5-6 with TRBJ2-5, with 7 bases identical to TRBD1. Trimming took 4 bases from V and 1 from J; bases not matched to a gene: 4. The CDR3 loop spans 14 amino acids. Germline lookup yields CDR1 SGHDT and CDR2 YYEEEE. CDR3 protein: CASSLGTAQETQYF. The DNA for the CDR3 is TGTGCCAGCAGCCTTGGGACAGCCCAAGAGACCCAGTACTTC.

V is TRBV15 and J is TRBJ2-5, with D unclear. Trimming removed 0 bases from V and 3 bases from J, with 8 bases in between. The CDR3 sequence is 14 residues long. Germline CDR1 and CDR2: LNHNV and YYDKDF (reference sequence). The CDR3 sequence is CATSRDQAKETQYF. In DNA, the CDR3 is TGTGCCACCAGCAGAGATCAGGCAAAAGAGACCCAGTACTTC. Combining the CDR3 with reference TRBV15 and TRBJ2-5 gives the whole variable domain DAMVIQNPRYQVTQFGKPVTLSCSQTLNHNVMYWYQQKSSQAPKLLFHYYDKDFNNEADTPDNFQSRRPNTSFCFLDIRSPGLGDTAMYLCATSRDQAKETQYFGPGTRLLVL.

In its sample, this clone was seen a few times. The genes are TRBV7-2 and TRBJ2-7, with TRBD2 as a possible D gene (6 bases). The CDR3 sequence is 14 residues long. With 1 base removed from V and 6 bases from J, the gap between germline ends came to 13 bases. Germline V gene sequence: CDR1 SGHTA, CDR2 FQGNSA. CDR3 region: CASSLVIGTLEQYF. The CDR3 region has the DNA TGTGCCAGCAGCTTAGTAATCGGGACTCTCGAGCAGTACTTC.

J is TRBJ2-7 and V is TRBV2, with D possibly TRBD2 on 5 matching bases. This CDR3 is built from 17 residues. CDR1 is SNHLY and CDR2 is FYNNEI in the germline V gene. V gave up 5 bases and J gave up 0 bases, with 20 bases separating them. The CDR3 region is CASSRTGRGASSYEQYF. CDR3 nucleotide sequence: TGTGCCAGCAGTAGGACTGGTCGGGGAGCGAGCTCCTACGAGCAGTACTTC. Full variable domain (remainder filled in from reference TRBV2 and TRBJ2-7): EPEVTQTPSHQVTQMGQEVILRCVPISNHLYFYWYRQILGQKVEFLVSFYNNEISEKSEIFDDQFSVERPDGSNFTLKIRSTKLEDSAMYFCASSRTGRGASSYEQYFGPGTRLTVT.

The gene calls are TRBV27 and TRBJ1-5; 7 bases match TRBD1. The CDR3 consists of 16 residues. Germline CDR1 and CDR2: MNHEY and SMNVEV (reference sequence). Trimming took 6 bases from V and 2 from J; bases not matched to a gene: 10. The CDR3 DNA reads TGTGCCAGCAGACCAGCAGCTACAGGGGGCAATCAGCCCCAGCATTTT. The encoded protein is CASRPAATGGNQPQHF.